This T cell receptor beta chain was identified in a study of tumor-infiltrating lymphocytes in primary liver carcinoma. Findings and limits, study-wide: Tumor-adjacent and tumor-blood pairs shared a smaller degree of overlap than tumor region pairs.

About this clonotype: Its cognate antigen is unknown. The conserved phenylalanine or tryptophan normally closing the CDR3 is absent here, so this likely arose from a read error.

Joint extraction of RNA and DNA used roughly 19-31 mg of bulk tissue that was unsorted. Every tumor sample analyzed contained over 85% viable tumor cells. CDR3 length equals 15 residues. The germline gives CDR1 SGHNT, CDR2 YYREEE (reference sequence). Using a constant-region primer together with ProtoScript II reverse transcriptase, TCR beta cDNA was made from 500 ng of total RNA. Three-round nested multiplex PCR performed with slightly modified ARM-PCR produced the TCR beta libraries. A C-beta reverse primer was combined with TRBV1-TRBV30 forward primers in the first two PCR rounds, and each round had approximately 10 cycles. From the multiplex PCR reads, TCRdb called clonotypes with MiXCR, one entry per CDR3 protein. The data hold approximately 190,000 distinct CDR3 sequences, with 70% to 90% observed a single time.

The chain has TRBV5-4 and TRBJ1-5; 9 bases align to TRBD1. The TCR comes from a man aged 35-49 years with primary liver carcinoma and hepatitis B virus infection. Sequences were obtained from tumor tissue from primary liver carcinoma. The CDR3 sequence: CASSPDRGGNRPQHI. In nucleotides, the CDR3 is TGTGCCAGCAGCCCGGACAGGGGTGGCAATCGGCCCCAGCATATT.